This entry describes one TCR beta chain. A single count supports this clone. Its antigen remains unidentified. No base qualities exist here, and no much larger clone lies one base off it. The record originates from a study of blood T cell repertoires in COVID-19 (dated by TCRdb to the early 2020s). With regard to the full study: Samples covering the acute and convalescent phases of COVID-19 were provided by collaborators in the United States, Italy and Spain. The prospective study material was composed of cDNA or gDNA derived from T cells, B-cell-depleted T cells, or PBMCs. Subjects who had been exposed to COVID-19, were actively infected with it, or had recovered from it provided the deeply sampled blood TCRbeta repertoires that made up the dataset. The repertoires were made available in a free public database intended to serve as a resource for research on the immune response to SARS-CoV-2. The samples were drawn from two sources: the first 160 participants of the ongoing ImmuneRACE study, and 950 to 1,500 subjects contributed by 6 global collaborators. The sample metadata nearly always contained a de-identified subject ID, COVID-19 status, age in years and sex. Where available, HLA class I and class II types were obtained from metadata supplied by the sample provider rather than from assay-based typing. Overall results and qualifications from the work: The quantity of clinical and demographic metadata differed by source and by participant and was supplied without curation.

Each collaborating institution followed its own protocols to collect whole blood in K2EDTA tubes. Collaborator samples were shipped for TCRbeta analysis as frozen whole blood, isolated PBMCs, or DNA extracted from either sample type. The immunoSEQ Assay, a bias-controlled multiplex PCR, was used to amplify TCRbeta CDR3 regions from genomic DNA. In the paper's pipeline: The number of nucleated cells in each sample was estimated from the amplification of reference gene primers within the assay. To quantify the absolute abundance of each unique TCRbeta CDR3 rearrangement, sequence reads were collapsed and filtered. For each sample, productive Simpson clonality was calculated by taking the square root of Simpson's diversity index across productive rearrangements. In its TCRdb copy, this immuneACCESS table keeps in-frame sequences only and misses some clones. Where compared with another copy, unresolved V genes explain less than half of these, and the others have no known cause. The V and J calls and clone size were taken over from that table, and D and trimming were inferred from the DNA. Recorded for this sample are about 53,000 clones; about nine tenths of them occurred a single time. Roughly 2.7% of the sample lies in the top ten.

This TCR was recovered from an elderly man with acute or convalescent COVID-19. Specimen: peripheral blood.

The CDR3 region has the sequence CAWSLDRVSYNYGYTF. Here is the DNA: TGTGCCTGGAGTTTGGACAGGGTGTCCTATAACTATGGCTACACCTTC. This receptor chain uses TRBV30 and TRBJ1-2; 8 bases in the junction line up with TRBD1. There are 16 amino acids in the CDR3, from cysteine to phenylalanine inclusive. Only CDR3 DNA remains: 48 bases, in frame from the first base. The junction shows trimming of 2 bases on V and 1 base on J, and the gene matches do not reach 9 bases of it. CDR1 GTSNPN and CDR2 SVGIG are derived from the germline V gene (reference sequence).